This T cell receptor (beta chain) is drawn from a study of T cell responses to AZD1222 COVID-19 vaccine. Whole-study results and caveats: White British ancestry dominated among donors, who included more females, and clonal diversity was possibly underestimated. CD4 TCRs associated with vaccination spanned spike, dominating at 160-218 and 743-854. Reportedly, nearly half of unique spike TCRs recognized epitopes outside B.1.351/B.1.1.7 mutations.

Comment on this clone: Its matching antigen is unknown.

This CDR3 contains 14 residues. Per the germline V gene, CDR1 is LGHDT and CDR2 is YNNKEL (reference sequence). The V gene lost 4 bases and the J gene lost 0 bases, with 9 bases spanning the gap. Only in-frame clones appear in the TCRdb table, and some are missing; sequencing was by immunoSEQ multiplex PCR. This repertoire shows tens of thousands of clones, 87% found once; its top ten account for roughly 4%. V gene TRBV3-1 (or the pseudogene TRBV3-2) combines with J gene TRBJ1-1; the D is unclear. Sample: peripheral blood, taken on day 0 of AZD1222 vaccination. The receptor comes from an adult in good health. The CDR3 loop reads CASSPHRLNTEAFF. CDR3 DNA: TGTGCCAGCAGCCCACACAGATTGAACACTGAAGCTTTCTTT.